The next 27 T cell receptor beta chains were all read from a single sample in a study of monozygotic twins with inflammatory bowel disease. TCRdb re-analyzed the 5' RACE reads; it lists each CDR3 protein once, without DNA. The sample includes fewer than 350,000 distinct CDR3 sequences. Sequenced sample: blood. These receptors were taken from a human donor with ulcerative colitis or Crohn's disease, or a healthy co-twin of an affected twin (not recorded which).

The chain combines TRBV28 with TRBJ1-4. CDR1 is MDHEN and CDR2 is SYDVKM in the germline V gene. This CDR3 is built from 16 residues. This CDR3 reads CASSLGLLTTNEKLFF.

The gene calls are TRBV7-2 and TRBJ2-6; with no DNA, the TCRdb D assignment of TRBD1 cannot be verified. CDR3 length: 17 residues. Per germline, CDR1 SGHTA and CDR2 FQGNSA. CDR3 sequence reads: CASSHGGVRSGANVLTF.

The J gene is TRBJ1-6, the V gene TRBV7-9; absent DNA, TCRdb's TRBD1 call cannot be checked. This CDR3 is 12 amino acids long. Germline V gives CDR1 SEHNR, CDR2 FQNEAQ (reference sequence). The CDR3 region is CASSRPGSPLHF.

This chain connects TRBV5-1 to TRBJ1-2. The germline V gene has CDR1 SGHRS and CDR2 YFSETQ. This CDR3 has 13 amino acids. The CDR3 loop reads CASSEGLAYGYAF.

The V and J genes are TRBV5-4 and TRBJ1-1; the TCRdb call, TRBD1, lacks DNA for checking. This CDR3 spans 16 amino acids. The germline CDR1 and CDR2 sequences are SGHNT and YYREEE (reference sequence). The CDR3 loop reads CASSLGQQILNTEAFF.

CDR3 residues: CATSRAGQGRYGYTF. This chain uses TRBV15 with TRBJ1-2; TCRdb picks TRBD1, but there is no DNA to check that call. This CDR3 contains 15 residues. Germline CDR1 reads LNHNV; CDR2 reads YYDKDF (reference sequence).

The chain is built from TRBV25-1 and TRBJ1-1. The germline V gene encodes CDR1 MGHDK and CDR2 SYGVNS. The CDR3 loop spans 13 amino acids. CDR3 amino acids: CASSRTLNTEAFF.

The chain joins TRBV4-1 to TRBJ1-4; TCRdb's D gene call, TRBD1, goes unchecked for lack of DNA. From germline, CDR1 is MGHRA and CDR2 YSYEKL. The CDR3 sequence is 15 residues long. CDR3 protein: CASSQGQDRGEKLFF.

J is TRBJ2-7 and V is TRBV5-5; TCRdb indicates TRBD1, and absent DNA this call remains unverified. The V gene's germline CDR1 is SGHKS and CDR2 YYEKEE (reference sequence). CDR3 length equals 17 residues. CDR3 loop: CASSPIGIRGSGDEQYF.

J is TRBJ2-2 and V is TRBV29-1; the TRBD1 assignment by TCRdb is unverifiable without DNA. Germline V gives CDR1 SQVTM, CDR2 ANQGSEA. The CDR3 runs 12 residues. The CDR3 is CSSPGGTGELFF.

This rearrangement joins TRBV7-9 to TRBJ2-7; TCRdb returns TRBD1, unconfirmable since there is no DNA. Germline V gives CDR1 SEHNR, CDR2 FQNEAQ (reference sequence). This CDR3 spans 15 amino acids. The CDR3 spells CASSFGTGLNYEQYF. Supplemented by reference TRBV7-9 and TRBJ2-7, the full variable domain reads DTGVSQNPRHKITKRGQNVTFRCDPISEHNRLYWYRQTLGQGPEFLTYFQNEAQLEKSRLLSDRFSAERPKGSFSTLEIQRTEQGDSAMYLCASSFGTGLNYEQYFGPGTRLTVT.

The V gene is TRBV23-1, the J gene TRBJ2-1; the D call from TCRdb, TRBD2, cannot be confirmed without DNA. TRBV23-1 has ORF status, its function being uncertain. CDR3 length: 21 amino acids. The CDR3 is CASSPPPRLAGMKRPYNEQFF.

This chain's CDR3 is CSAPLNYGYTF. The chain has TRBV20-1 and TRBJ1-2. CDR3 length equals 11 residues. Germline V gives CDR1 DFQATT, CDR2 SNEGSKA (reference sequence).

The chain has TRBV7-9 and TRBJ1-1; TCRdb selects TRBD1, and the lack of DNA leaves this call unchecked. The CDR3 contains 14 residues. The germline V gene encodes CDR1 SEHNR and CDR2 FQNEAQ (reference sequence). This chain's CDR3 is CASSLEGYSTEAFF.

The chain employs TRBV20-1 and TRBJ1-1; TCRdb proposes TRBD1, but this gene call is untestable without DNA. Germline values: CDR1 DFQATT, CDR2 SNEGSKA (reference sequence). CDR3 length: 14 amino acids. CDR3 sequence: CSARFSRGVIEAFF.

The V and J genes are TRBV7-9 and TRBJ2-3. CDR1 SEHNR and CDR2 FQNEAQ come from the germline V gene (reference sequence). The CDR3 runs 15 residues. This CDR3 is CASSHPWTSTDTQYF.

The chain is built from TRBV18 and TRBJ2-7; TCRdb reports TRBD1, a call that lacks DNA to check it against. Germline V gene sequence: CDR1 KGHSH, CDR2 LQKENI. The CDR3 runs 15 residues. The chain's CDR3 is CASSPGGQSPYEQYF.

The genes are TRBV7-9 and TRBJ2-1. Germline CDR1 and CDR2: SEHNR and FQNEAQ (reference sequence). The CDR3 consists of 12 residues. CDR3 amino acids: CASRWSYNEQFF.

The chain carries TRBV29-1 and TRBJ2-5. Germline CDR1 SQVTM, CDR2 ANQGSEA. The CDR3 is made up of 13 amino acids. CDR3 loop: CSVEDQGWETQYF.

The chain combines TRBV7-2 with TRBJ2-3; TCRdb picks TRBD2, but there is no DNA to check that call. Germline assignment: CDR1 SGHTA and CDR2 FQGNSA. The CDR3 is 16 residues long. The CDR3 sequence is CASSLMTSGPTDTQYF.

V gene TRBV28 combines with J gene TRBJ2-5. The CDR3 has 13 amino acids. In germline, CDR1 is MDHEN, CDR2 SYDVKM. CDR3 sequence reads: CASRRSDMETQYF. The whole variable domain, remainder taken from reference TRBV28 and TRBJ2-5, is DVKVTQSSRYLVKRTGEKVFLECVQDMDHENMFWYRQDPGLGLRLIYFSYDVKMKEKGDIPEGYSVSREKKERFSLILESASTNQTSMYLCASRRSDMETQYFGPGTRLLVL.

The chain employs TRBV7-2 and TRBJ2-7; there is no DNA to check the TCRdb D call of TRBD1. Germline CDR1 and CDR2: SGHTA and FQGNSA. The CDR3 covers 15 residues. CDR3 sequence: CASTPGGSLSYEQYF. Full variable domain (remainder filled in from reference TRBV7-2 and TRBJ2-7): GAGVSQSPSNKVTEKGKDVELRCDPISGHTALYWYRQSLGQGLEFLIYFQGNSAPDKSGLPSDRFSAERTGGSVSTLTIQRTQQEDSAVYLCASTPGGSLSYEQYFGPGTRLTVT.

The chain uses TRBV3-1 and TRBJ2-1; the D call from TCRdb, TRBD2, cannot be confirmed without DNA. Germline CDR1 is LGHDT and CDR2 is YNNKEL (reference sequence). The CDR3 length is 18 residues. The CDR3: CASSQLAGGLSSYNEQFF.

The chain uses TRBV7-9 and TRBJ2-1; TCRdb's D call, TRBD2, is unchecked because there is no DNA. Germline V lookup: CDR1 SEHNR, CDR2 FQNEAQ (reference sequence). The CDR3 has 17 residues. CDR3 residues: CASSLSGGTAFHNEQFF. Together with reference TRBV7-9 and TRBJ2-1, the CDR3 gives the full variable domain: DTGVSQNPRHKITKRGQNVTFRCDPISEHNRLYWYRQTLGQGPEFLTYFQNEAQLEKSRLLSDRFSAERPKGSFSTLEIQRTEQGDSAMYLCASSLSGGTAFHNEQFFGPGTRLTVL.

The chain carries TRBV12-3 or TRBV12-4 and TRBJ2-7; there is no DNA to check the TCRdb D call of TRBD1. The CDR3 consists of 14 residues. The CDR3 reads CASSFVPLAYEQYF.

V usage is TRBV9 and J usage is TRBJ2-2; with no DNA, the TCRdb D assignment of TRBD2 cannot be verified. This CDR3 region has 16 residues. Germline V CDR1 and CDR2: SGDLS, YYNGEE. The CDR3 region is CASSRGLAGDTGELFF. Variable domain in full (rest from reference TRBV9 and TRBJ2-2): DSGVTQTPKHLITATGQRVTLRCSPRSGDLSVYWYQQSLDQGLQFLIQYYNGEERAKGNILERFSAQQFPDLHSELNLSSLELGDSALYFCASSRGLAGDTGELFFGEGSRLTVL.

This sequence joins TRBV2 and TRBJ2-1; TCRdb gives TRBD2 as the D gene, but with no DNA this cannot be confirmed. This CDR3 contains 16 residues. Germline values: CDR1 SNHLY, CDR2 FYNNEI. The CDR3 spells CASSGLAGGLYNEQFF. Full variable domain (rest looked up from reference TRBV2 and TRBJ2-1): EPEVTQTPSHQVTQMGQEVILRCVPISNHLYFYWYRQILGQKVEFLVSFYNNEISEKSEIFDDQFSVERPDGSNFTLKIRSTKLEDSAMYFCASSGLAGGLYNEQFFGPGTRLTVL.